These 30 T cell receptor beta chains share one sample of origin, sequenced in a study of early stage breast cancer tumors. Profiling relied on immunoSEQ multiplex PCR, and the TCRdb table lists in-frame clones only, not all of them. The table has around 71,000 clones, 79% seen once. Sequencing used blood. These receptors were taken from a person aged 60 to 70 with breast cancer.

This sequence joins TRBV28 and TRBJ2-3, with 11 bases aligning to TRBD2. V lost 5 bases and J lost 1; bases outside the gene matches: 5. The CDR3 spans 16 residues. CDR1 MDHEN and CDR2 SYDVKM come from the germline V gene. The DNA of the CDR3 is TGTGCCAGCAGTCCAGGGACTAGCGGTGGCACAGATACGCAGTATTTT. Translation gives CASSPGTSGGTDTQYF.

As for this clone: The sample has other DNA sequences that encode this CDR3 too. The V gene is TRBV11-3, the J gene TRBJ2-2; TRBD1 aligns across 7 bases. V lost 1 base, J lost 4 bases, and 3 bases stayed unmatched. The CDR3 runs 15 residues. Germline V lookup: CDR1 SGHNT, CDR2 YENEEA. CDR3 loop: CASSLVPGGTGELFF. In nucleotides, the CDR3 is TGTGCCAGCAGCTTAGTACCAGGGGGCACCGGGGAGCTGTTTTTT.

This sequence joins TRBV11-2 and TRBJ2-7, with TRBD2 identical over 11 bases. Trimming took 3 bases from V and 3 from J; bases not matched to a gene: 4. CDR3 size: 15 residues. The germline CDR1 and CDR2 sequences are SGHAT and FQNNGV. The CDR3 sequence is CASSLTGTSGYEQYF. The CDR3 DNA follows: TGTGCCAGCAGCTTGACCGGGACTAGCGGCTACGAGCAGTACTTC.

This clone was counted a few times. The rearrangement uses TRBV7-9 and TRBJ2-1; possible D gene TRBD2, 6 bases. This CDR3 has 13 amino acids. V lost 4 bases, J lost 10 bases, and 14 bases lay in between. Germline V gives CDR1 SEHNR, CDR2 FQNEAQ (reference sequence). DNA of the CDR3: TGTGCCAGCAGCTCCCGGAGGGCCGAAGAGCAGTTCTTC. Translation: CASSSRRAEEQFF.

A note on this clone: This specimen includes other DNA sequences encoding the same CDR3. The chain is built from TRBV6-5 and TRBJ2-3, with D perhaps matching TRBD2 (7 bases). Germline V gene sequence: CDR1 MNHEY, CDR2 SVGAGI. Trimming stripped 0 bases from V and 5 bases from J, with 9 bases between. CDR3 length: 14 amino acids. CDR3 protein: CASSYSRGGDTQYF. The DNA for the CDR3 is TGTGCCAGCAGTTACTCGAGGGGGGGAGATACGCAGTATTTT.

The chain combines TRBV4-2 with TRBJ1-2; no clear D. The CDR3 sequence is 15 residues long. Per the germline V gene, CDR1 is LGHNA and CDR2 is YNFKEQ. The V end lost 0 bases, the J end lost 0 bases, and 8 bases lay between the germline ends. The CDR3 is CASSQDIAANYGYTF. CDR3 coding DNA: TGTGCCAGCAGCCAAGATATAGCAGCTAACTATGGCTACACCTTC.

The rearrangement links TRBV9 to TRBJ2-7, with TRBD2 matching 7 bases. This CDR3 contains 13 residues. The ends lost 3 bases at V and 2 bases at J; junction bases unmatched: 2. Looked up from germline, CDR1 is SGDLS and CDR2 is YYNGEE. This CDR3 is CASSAGLAYEQYF. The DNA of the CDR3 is TGTGCCAGCAGCGCCGGACTAGCCTACGAGCAGTACTTC.

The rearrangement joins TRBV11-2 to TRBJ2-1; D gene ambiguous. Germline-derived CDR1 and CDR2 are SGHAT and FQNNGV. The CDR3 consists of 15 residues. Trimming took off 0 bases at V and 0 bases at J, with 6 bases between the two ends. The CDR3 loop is CASSLEGSSYNEQFF. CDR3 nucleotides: TGTGCCAGCAGCTTAGAGGGAAGCTCCTACAATGAGCAGTTCTTC.

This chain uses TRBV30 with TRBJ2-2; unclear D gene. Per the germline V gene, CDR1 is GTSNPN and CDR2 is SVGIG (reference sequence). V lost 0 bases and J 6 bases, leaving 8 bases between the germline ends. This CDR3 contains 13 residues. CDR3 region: CAWSVSTPGELFF. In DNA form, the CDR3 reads TGTGCCTGGAGTGTATCGACTCCCGGGGAGCTGTTTTTT.

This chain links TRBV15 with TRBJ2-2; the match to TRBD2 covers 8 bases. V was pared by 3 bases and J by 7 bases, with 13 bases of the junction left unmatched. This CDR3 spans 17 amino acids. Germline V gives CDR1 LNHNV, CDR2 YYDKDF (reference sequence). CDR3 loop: CATSRAAGTSMDGELFF. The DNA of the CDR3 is TGTGCCACCAGCAGGGCTGCGGGGACTAGTATGGACGGGGAGCTGTTTTTT.

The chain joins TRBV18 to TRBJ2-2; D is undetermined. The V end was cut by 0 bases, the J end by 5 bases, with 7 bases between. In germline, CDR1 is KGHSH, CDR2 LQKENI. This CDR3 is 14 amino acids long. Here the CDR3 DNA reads TGTGCCAGCTCACCACCGACCGATACCGGGGAGCTGTTTTTT. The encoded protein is CASSPPTDTGELFF.

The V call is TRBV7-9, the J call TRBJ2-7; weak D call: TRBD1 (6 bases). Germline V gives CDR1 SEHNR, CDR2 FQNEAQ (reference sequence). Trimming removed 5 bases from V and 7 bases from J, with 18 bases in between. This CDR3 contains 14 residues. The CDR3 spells CASSVGRRGKEQYF. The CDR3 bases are TGTGCCAGCAGCGTAGGCCGTAGGGGGAAGGAGCAGTACTTC.

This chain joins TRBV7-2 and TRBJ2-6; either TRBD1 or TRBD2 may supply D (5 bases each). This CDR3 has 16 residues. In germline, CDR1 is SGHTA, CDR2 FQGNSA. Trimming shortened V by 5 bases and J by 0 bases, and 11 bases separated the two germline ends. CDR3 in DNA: TGTGCCAGCAGCATAGACGGGACCTCTGGGGCCAACGTCCTGACTTTC. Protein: CASSIDGTSGANVLTF.

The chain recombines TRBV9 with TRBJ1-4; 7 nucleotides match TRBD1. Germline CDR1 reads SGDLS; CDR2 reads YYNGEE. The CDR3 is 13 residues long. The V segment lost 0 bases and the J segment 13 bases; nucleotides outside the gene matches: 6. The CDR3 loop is CASSVDKGGPLFF. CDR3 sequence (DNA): TGTGCCAGCAGCGTAGATAAAGGGGGCCCACTGTTTTTT.

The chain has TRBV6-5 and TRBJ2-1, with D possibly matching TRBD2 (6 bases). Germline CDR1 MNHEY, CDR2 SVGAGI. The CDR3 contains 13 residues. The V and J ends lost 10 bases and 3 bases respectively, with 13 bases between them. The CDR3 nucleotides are TGTGCCACCAAGGGCGGGAACTACAATGAGCAGTTCTTC. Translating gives CATKGGNYNEQFF.

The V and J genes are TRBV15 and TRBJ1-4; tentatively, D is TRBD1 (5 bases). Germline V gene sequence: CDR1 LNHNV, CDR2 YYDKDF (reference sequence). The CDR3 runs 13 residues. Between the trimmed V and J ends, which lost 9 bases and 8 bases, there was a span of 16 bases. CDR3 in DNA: TGTGCCACAAAGCAAGGGACCGCGGAAAAACTGTTTTTT. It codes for CATKQGTAEKLFF.

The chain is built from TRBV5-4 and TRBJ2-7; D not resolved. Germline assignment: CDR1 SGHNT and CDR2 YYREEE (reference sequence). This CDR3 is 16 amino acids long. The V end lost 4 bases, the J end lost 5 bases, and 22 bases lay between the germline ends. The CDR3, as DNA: TGTGCCAGCAGCCCGGACCCTAGAATCCAAACGAACGAGCAGTACTTC. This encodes CASSPDPRIQTNEQYF.

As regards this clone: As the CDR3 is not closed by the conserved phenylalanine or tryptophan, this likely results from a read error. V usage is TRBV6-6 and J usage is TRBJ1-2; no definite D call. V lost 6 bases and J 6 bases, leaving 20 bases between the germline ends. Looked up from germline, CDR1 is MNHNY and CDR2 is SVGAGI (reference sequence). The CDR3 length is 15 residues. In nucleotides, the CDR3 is TGTGCCAGCAGCCCACCCCAGACAAGATGGGATGGCTACACCCTC. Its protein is CASSPPQTRWDGYTL.

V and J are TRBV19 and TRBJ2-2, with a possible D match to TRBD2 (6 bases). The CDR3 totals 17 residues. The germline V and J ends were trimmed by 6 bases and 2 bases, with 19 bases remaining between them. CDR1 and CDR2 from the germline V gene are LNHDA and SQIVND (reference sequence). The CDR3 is CASRRDGADSNTGELFF. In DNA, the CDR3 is TGTGCCAGTAGGCGGGATGGAGCGGATAGCAACACCGGGGAGCTGTTTTTT. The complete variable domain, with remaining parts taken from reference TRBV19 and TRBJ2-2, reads DGGITQSPKYLFRKEGQNVTLSCEQNLNHDAMYWYRQDPGQGLRLIYYSQIVNDFQKGDIAEGYSVSREKKESFPLTVTSAQKNPTAFYLCASRRDGADSNTGELFFGEGSRLTVL.

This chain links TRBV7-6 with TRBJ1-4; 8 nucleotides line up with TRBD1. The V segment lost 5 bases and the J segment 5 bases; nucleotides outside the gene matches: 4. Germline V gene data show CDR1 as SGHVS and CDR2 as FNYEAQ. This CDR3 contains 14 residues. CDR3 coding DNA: TGTGCCAGCAGCCCGGGACAGGAAAATGAAAAACTGTTTTTT. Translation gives CASSPGQENEKLFF. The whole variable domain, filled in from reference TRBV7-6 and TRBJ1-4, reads GAGVSQSPRYKVTKRGQDVALRCDPISGHVSLYWYRQALGQGPEFLTYFNYEAQQDKSGLPNDRFSAERPEGSISTLTIQRTEQRDSAMYRCASSPGQENEKLFFGSGTQLSVL.

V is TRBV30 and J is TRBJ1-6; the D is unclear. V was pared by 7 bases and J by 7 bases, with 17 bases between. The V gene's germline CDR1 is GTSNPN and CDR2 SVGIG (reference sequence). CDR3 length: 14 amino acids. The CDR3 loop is CASPGVGPNSPLHF. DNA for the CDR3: TGTGCCTCCCCCGGGGTGGGCCCAAATTCACCCCTCCACTTT.

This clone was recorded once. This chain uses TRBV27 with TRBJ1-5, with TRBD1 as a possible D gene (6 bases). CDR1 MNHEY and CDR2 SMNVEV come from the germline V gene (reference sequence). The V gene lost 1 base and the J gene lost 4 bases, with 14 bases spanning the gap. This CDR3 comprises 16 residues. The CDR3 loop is CASSLFGQLRNQPQHF. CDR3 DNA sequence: TGTGCCAGCAGTTTATTTGGACAGTTAAGGAATCAGCCCCAGCATTTT.

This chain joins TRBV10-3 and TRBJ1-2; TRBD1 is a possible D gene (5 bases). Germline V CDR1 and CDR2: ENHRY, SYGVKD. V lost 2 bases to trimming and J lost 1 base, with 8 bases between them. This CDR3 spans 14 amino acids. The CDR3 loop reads CAISERQGNYGYTF. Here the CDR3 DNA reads TGTGCCATCAGTGAGCGGCAGGGTAACTATGGCTACACCTTC.

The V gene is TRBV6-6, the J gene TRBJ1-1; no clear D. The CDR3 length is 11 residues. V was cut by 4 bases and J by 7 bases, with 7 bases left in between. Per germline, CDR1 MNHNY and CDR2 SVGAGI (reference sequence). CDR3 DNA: TGTGCCAGCAGTTTTGACTTTGAAGCTTTCTTT. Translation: CASSFDFEAFF.

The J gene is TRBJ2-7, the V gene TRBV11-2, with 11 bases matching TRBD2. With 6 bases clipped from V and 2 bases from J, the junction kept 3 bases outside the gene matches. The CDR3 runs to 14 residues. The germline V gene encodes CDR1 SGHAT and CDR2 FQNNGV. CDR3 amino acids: CASSPLAGAYEQYF. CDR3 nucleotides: TGTGCCAGCAGTCCACTAGCGGGAGCCTACGAGCAGTACTTC.

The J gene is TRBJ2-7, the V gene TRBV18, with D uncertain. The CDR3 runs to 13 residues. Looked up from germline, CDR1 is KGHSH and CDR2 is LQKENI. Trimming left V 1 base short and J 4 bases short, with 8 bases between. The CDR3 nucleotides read TGTGCCAGCTCACCACTCTCGGGTTACGAGCAGTACTTC. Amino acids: CASSPLSGYEQYF.

The CDR3 region is CASSSTAGNTIYF. The DNA for the CDR3 is TGTGCCAGCAGCTCGACAGCTGGAAACACCATATATTTT. The chain couples TRBV7-6 to TRBJ1-3; D perhaps matches TRBD1 (5 bases). With 4 bases removed from V and 2 bases from J, the gap between germline ends came to 6 bases. The CDR3 is 13 residues long. Germline V gives CDR1 SGHVS, CDR2 FNYEAQ. The whole variable domain, filled in from reference TRBV7-6 and TRBJ1-3, reads GAGVSQSPRYKVTKRGQDVALRCDPISGHVSLYWYRQALGQGPEFLTYFNYEAQQDKSGLPNDRFSAERPEGSISTLTIQRTEQRDSAMYRCASSSTAGNTIYFGEGSWLTVV.

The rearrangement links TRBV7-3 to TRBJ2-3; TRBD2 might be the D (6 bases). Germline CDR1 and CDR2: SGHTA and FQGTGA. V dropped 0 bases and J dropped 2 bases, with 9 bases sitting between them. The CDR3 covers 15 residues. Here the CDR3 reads CASSLTSGHTDTQYF. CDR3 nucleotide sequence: TGTGCCAGCAGCTTAACTAGCGGCCACACAGATACGCAGTATTTT.

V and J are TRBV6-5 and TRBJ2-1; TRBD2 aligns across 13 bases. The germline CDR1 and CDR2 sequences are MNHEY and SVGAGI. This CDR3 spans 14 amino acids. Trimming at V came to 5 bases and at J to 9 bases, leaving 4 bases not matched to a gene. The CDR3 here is CASSRTSGGTEQFF. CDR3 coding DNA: TGTGCCAGCAGTCGGACTAGCGGGGGTACTGAGCAGTTCTTC.

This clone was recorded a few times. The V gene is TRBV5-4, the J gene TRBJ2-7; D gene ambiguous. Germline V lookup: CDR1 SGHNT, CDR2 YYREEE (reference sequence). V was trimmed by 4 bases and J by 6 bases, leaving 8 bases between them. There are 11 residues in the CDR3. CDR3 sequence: CASSTQGEQYF. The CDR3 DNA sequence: TGTGCCAGCAGCACCCAAGGCGAGCAGTACTTC.